This T cell receptor beta chain was sequenced in a study of T cells after yellow fever vaccination. Study-wide context: Researchers used SMART-Seq v4 Ultra Low Input to prepare fractions that had low cell numbers.

This clonotype was seen at least ten times. The antigen is unknown. Universal primer sites and UMIs were introduced during 5'RACE template-switching synthesis of TCR cDNA. TCRdb reprocessed the 5' RACE reads with MiXCR, giving one entry per CDR3 protein. The repertoire holds about 110,000 distinct CDR3 sequences, with 7% to 8.5% as singletons. Study-wide findings and caveats: Contamination of FACS-sorted repertoires by abundant clonotypes from the bulk population could occur. Although the secondary response was weaker, it peaked faster, at day 5 versus 15.

CDR3 length equals 13 residues. With 1 base clipped from V and 9 bases from J, the junction kept 6 bases outside the gene matches. Germline V gene sequence: CDR1 SQVTM, CDR2 ANQGSEA. The sequence was collected from a man aged 25-45 years who received the YFV17D yellow fever vaccine. This rearrangement joins TRBV29-1 to TRBJ2-1; 7 nucleotides line up with TRBD2. The material was CD8+ T cells sorted from PBMCs, obtained 45 days after the yellow fever booster vaccination. The CDR3 reads CSVEVMGGSEQFF. CDR3 coding DNA: TGCAGCGTTGAAGTAATGGGGGGGAGTGAGCAGTTCTTC.